These 9 T cell receptor beta chains were all obtained from the same sample, sequenced in a study of early stage breast cancer tumors. Using immunoSEQ multiplex PCR, the repertoire was profiled, and TCRdb retains in-frame clones only, with some absent. The repertoire holds tens of thousands of clones, with 65% to 75% as singletons. Material: blood. The receptor set was obtained from a person aged 60 to 70 with breast cancer.

This clone occurred a few times. CDR3 sequence reads: CASSPPPLGGKTEAFF. The CDR3 DNA is TGTGCCAGCAGCCCACCCCCTTTGGGAGGGAAAACTGAAGCTTTCTTT. This chain links TRBV7-8 with TRBJ1-1; no clear D. Trimming shortened V by 5 bases and J by 5 bases, and 21 bases separated the two germline ends. Germline lookup yields CDR1 SGHVS and CDR2 FQNEAQ. This CDR3 is built from 16 residues.

The chain combines TRBV7-9 with TRBJ1-4, with a tentative D call TRBD1 (5 bases). Trimming took off 3 bases at V and 5 bases at J, with 10 bases between the two ends. The CDR3 is 14 residues long. The germline V gene has CDR1 SEHNR and CDR2 FQNEAQ (reference sequence). This CDR3 reads CASSFRDPNEKLFF. The CDR3 coding sequence is TGTGCCAGCAGCTTCAGGGACCCCAATGAAAAACTGTTTTTT. Drawing the rest from reference TRBV7-9 and TRBJ1-4, the complete variable domain is DTGVSQNPRHKITKRGQNVTFRCDPISEHNRLYWYRQTLGQGPEFLTYFQNEAQLEKSRLLSDRFSAERPKGSFSTLEIQRTEQGDSAMYLCASSFRDPNEKLFFGSGTQLSVL.

This clone has only a few counts. The chain employs TRBV6-5 and TRBJ2-7, with 11 bases aligning to TRBD1. The CDR3 is 15 amino acids. Germline-derived CDR1 and CDR2 are MNHEY and SVGAGI. Germline trimming cut 0 bases from V and 2 bases from J; bases unmatched to any gene: 0. In DNA, the CDR3 is TGTGCCAGCAGTTACTCGGGACAGGGGGCCTACGAGCAGTACTTC. Translating gives CASSYSGQGAYEQYF.

This rearrangement joins TRBV13 to TRBJ2-2; 7 bases agree with TRBD2. The trim removed 6 bases at V and 0 bases at J, leaving 7 bases unmatched. Germline-derived CDR1 and CDR2 are PRHDT and FYEKMQ (reference sequence). The CDR3 totals 16 residues. In DNA form, the CDR3 reads TGTGCCAGCAGGGGCCTAGCGGCCGCGAACACCGGGGAGCTGTTTTTT. Encoded protein: CASRGLAAANTGELFF.

The gene calls are TRBV5-6 and TRBJ1-1; possible D gene TRBD1, 5 bases. Germline assignment: CDR1 SGHDT and CDR2 YYEEEE. V lost 0 bases and J 5 bases, leaving 14 bases between the germline ends. The CDR3 has 15 residues. The CDR3 sequence is CASSLAFRVGTEAFF. DNA for the CDR3: TGTGCCAGCAGCTTGGCCTTCAGGGTTGGGACTGAAGCTTTCTTT.

V and J are TRBV5-6 and TRBJ1-3, with 8 positions matching TRBD1. CDR1 and CDR2 from the germline V gene are SGHDT and YYEEEE. This CDR3 is 16 amino acids long. V trimming: 0 bases; J trimming: 4 bases; junction bases outside the gene matches: 6. The CDR3 DNA sequence: TGTGCCAGCAGCTTGGCCAGGGACAGGAACGGAAACACCATATATTTT. Translated: CASSLARDRNGNTIYF. The whole variable domain, remainder taken from reference TRBV5-6 and TRBJ1-3, is DAGVTQSPTHLIKTRGQQVTLRCSPKSGHDTVSWYQQALGQGPQFIFQYYEEEERQRGNFPDRFSGHQFPNYSSELNVNALLLGDSALYLCASSLARDRNGNTIYFGEGSWLTVV.

The sample holds a few counts of this clone. The genes are TRBV27 and TRBJ1-1; D gene ambiguous. Germline V CDR1 and CDR2: MNHEY, SMNVEV (reference sequence). Trimming took 7 bases from V and 2 from J, leaving 14 bases between them. The CDR3 loop spans 14 amino acids. The CDR3: CASKPGALNTEAFF. DNA of the CDR3: TGTGCCAGCAAACCGGGAGCATTAAACACTGAAGCTTTCTTT.

This clone was counted a few times. The chain couples TRBV10-3 to TRBJ1-1, with 7 bases aligning to TRBD1. Germline CDR1 and CDR2: ENHRY and SYGVKD. With 10 bases clipped from V and 0 bases from J, the junction kept 8 bases outside the gene matches. The CDR3 has 14 amino acids. CDR3 loop: CATNRDSMNTEAFF. In DNA form, the CDR3 reads TGTGCCACCAATCGGGACAGCATGAACACTGAAGCTTTCTTT.

The rearrangement links TRBV9 to TRBJ1-5; D not certain. Deletions cut 4 bases from V and 6 bases from J, with 14 bases between. Germline lookup yields CDR1 SGDLS and CDR2 YYNGEE. This CDR3 is built from 14 residues. The CDR3 nucleotides are TGTGCCAGCAGCCCGGGCCTGTCGTTTCAGCCCCAGCATTTT. Protein sequence: CASSPGLSFQPQHF.